This T cell receptor (beta chain) was documented in a study of high-grade serous ovarian cancer treatment subgroups. Overall study findings and caveats: TCR clonal relatedness correlated positively with neoantigen level. Spatial context was lost because tumors were sequenced in bulk.

The CDR3 consists of 14 residues. Germline CDR1 KGHSH, CDR2 LQKENI. V was shortened by 6 bases and J by 4 bases, with 15 bases between the two germline ends. The repertoire was sequenced with immunoSEQ multiplex PCR; TCRdb's copy has only in-frame clones and lacks some. Seen here are roughly 15,000 clones, less than 90% observed once, and the top ten hold 5% to 8%. Comments on this clone: Its antigen remains unknown.

Tumor tissue was taken before any definitive surgery or chemotherapy was given. The gene calls are TRBV18 and TRBJ2-5; maybe TRBD1 (5 bases). The TCR originated in a human donor with high-grade serous ovarian cancer. The specimen was tumor tissue. The CDR3, as DNA: TGTGCCAGCTCGCTTGATGGGGCCGTAGAGACCCAGTACTTC. It yields the protein CASSLDGAVETQYF.